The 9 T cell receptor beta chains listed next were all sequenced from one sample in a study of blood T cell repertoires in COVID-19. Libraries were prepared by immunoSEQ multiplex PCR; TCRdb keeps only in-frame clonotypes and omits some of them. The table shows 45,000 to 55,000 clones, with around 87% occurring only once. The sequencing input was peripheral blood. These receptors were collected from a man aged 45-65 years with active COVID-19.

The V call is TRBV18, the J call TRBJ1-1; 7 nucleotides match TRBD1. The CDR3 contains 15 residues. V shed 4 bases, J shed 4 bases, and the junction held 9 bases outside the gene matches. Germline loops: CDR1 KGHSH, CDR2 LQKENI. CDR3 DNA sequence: TGTGCCAGCTCACTCACATTGGACAGGAGCACTGAAGCTTTCTTT. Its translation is CASSLTLDRSTEAFF. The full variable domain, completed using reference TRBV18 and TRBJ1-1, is NAGVMQNPRHLVRRRGQEARLRCSPMKGHSHVYWYRQLPEEGLKFMVYLQKENIIDESGMPKERFSAEFPKEGPSILRIQQVVRGDSAAYFCASSLTLDRSTEAFFGQGTRLTVV.

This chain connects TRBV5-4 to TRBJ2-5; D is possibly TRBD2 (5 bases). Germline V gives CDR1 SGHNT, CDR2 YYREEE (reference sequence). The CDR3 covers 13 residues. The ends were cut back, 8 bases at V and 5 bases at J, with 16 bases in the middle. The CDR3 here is CASWSRPGETQYF. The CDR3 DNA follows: TGTGCCAGTTGGAGCCGGCCGGGGGAGACCCAGTACTTC.

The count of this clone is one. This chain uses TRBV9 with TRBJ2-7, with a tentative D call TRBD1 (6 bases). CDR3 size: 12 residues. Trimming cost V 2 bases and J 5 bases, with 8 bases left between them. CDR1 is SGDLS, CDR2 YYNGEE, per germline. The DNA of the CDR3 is TGTGCCAGCAGCGTCCGGGACAACGAGCAGTACTTC. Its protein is CASSVRDNEQYF.

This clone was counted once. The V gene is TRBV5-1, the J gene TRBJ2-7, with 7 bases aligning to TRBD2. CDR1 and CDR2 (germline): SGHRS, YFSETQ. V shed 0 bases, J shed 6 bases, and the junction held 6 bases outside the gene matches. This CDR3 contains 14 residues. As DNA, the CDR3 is TGCGCCAGCAGCTTGGGTCAGGGAGGGAGCGAGCAGTACTTC. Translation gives CASSLGQGGSEQYF.

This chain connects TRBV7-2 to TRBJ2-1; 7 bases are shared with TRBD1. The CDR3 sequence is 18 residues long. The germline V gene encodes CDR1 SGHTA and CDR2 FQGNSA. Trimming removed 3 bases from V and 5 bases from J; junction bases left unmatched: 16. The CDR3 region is CASSFERTGVGIHNEQFF. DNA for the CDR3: TGTGCCAGCAGCTTCGAAAGGACAGGAGTCGGGATTCACAATGAGCAGTTCTTC.

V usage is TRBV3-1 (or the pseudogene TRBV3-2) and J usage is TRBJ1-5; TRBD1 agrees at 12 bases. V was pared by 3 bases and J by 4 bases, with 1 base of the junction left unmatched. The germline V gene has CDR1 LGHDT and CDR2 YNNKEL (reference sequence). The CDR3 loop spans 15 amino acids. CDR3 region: CASSQGQGANQPQHF. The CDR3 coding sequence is TGTGCCAGCAGCCAGGGACAGGGGGCGAATCAGCCCCAGCATTTT.

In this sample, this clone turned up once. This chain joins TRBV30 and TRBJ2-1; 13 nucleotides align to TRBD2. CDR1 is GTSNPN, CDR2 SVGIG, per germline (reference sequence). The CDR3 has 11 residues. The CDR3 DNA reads TGTACTAGCGGGAGGGAGGGTGAGCAGTTCTTC. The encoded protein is CTSGREGEQFF.

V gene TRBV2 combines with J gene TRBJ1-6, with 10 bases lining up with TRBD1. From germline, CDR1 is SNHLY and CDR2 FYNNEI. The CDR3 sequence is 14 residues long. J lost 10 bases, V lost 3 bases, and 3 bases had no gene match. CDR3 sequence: CASSDGTGESPLHF. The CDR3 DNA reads TGTGCCAGCAGTGATGGGACAGGGGAATCACCCCTCCACTTT.

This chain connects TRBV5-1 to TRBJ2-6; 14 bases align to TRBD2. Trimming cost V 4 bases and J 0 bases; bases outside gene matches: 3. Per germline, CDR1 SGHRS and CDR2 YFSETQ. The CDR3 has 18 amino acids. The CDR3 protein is CASSPGLAGVSGANVLTF. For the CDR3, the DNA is TGCGCCAGCAGCCCGGGACTAGCGGGGGTCTCTGGGGCCAACGTCCTGACTTTC.